One and the same sample provided the 26 T cell receptor beta chains below, sequenced in a study of T cell repertoires in cytomegalovirus infection. One entry per CDR3 protein, called by TCRdb with MiXCR from the reads. Altogether 200,000 or so distinct CDR3 sequences are present, about 28% being singletons, with the ten largest covering just over 30%. The sample was PBMCs. These TCRs come from a human donor in good health (CMV status not recorded). Some clones in this sample may be carry-over from other donors' samples.

This clonotype was recorded at least ten times. The V and J genes are TRBV7-2 and TRBJ1-1, with TRBD1 matching over 7 bases. The CDR3 spans 16 residues. Per the germline V gene, CDR1 is SGHTA and CDR2 is FQGNSA. The ends lost 1 base at V and 6 bases at J; junction bases unmatched: 11. CDR3 nucleotides: TGTGCCAGCAGCTTAGAATCAGGGGGAAGGGGAGCTGAAGCTTTCTTT. As protein: CASSLESGGRGAEAFF. Complete variable domain (other parts from reference TRBV7-2 and TRBJ1-1): GAGVSQSPSNKVTEKGKDVELRCDPISGHTALYWYRQSLGQGLEFLIYFQGNSAPDKSGLPSDRFSAERTGGSVSTLTIQRTQQEDSAVYLCASSLESGGRGAEAFFGQGTRLTVV.

A few counts support this clonotype. The V gene is TRBV12-3 or TRBV12-4, the J gene TRBJ1-1, with a weak D call TRBD1 (5 bases). Trimming shortened V by 2 bases and J by 8 bases, and 27 bases separated the two germline ends. There are 18 residues in the CDR3. CDR3 sequence reads: CASSLRLVQDTDIDEAFF. In DNA, the CDR3 is TGTGCCAGCAGTTTAAGGCTCGTACAGGATACCGATATTGACGAAGCTTTCTTT.

V and J are TRBV5-1 and TRBJ2-7; tentative D call: TRBD2 (6 bases). Per the germline V gene, CDR1 is SGHRS and CDR2 is YFSETQ. The CDR3 extends over 12 amino acids. Trimming took off 4 bases at V and 6 bases at J, with 11 bases between the two ends. The CDR3 DNA reads as TGCGCCAGCAGCCAGATGGGGGGCGAGCAGTACTTC. Amino acids: CASSQMGGEQYF.

This chain joins TRBV12-3 or TRBV12-4 and TRBJ2-6; D not resolved. Trimming took 1 base from V and 0 from J, leaving 13 bases between them. This CDR3 spans 18 amino acids. The CDR3, as DNA: TGTGCCAGCAGTTTAGTAAGTGGACCCCCCTCTGGGGCCAACGTCCTGACTTTC. Its protein is CASSLVSGPPSGANVLTF.

This clonotype was counted at least ten times. The chain couples TRBV12-3 or TRBV12-4 to TRBJ2-1; the D is unclear. V lost 2 bases to trimming and J lost 14 bases, with 10 bases between them. This CDR3 has 11 residues. Here the CDR3 reads CASSLLEEEFF. The CDR3 DNA is TGTGCCAGCAGTTTACTAGAAGAGGAGTTCTTC.

The rearrangement uses TRBV12-3 or TRBV12-4 and TRBJ1-2; a possible D gene is TRBD1 (5 bases). V was shortened by 3 bases and J by 6 bases, with 11 bases between the two germline ends. This CDR3 contains 13 residues. CDR3 DNA: TGTGCCAGCAGTTTCGGACACCTTAATGGCTACACCTTC. Its protein is CASSFGHLNGYTF.

This clonotype turned up a few times. The chain links TRBV2 to TRBJ1-6; D uncertain. This CDR3 contains 18 residues. Trimming cost V 4 bases and J 0 bases, with 16 bases left between them. CDR1 and CDR2 from the germline V gene are SNHLY and FYNNEI. CDR3 in amino acids: CASSGSGLPSSYNSPLHF. CDR3 DNA: TGTGCCAGCAGTGGTTCAGGACTCCCGAGCTCCTATAATTCACCCCTCCACTTT.

The rearrangement links TRBV11-1 to TRBJ2-3; no definite D call. From germline, CDR1 is SGHAT and CDR2 FQDESV (reference sequence). This CDR3 spans 16 amino acids. The germline V and J ends were trimmed by 4 bases and 0 bases, with 14 bases remaining between them. In DNA form, the CDR3 reads TGTGCCAGCAGCTACCGTACGAGATCTAGCACAGATACGCAGTATTTT. It is translated as CASSYRTRSSTDTQYF. The variable domain in full, completed from reference TRBV11-1 and TRBJ2-3, reads EAEVAQSPRYKITEKSQAVAFWCDPISGHATLYWYRQILGQGPELLVQFQDESVVDDSQLPKDRFSAERLKGVDSTLKIQPAELGDSAMYLCASSYRTRSSTDTQYFGPGTRLTVL.

This chain uses TRBV29-1 with TRBJ1-2, with D perhaps matching TRBD1 (5 bases). The germline CDR1 and CDR2 sequences are SQVTM and ANQGSEA. The CDR3 sequence is 17 residues long. Between the trimmed V and J ends, which lost 0 bases and 0 bases, there was a span of 17 bases. The CDR3 here is CSVEDRGTKATNYGYTF. CDR3 nucleotides: TGCAGCGTTGAAGATCGGGGGACGAAGGCGACTAACTATGGCTACACCTTC.

J is TRBJ2-5 and V is TRBV6-2 or TRBV6-3, with D perhaps matching TRBD1 (5 bases). Looked up from germline, CDR1 is MNHEY and CDR2 is SVGEGT. V lost 2 bases, J lost 0 bases, and 13 bases lay in between. The CDR3 has 16 residues. CDR3 protein: CASSYEWGVDQETQYF. CDR3 in DNA: TGTGCCAGCAGTTACGAGTGGGGCGTAGACCAAGAGACCCAGTACTTC.

The sample holds one count of this clonotype. The chain carries TRBV6-4 and TRBJ1-2, with no clear D. The germline V gene encodes CDR1 MRHNA and CDR2 SNTAGT. V lost 3 bases and J lost 8, with 10 bases in between. CDR3 length: 12 amino acids. In nucleotides, the CDR3 is TGTGCCAGCAGTGATAACCAGCGGGGCTACACCTTC. Its translation is CASSDNQRGYTF.

A few counts support this clonotype. The V gene is TRBV12-3 or TRBV12-4, the J gene TRBJ1-1; 7 nucleotides align to TRBD1. Trimming took 1 base from V and 1 from J; bases not matched to a gene: 6. This CDR3 is built from 16 residues. The chain's CDR3 is CASSLGQGGGNTEAFF. DNA of the CDR3: TGTGCCAGCAGTTTAGGACAGGGTGGAGGGAACACTGAAGCTTTCTTT.

This clonotype was seen a handful of times. The chain couples TRBV6-2 or TRBV6-3 to TRBJ2-2; D is unresolved. The CDR3 has 15 amino acids. Deletions cut 6 bases from V and 0 bases from J, with 11 bases between. CDR1 is MNHEY and CDR2 is SVGEGT in the germline V gene. The CDR3 sequence: CASRLGIANTGELFF. The CDR3 DNA is TGTGCCAGCAGACTCGGAATCGCGAACACCGGGGAGCTGTTTTTT.

This clonotype appeared a few times. The CDR3: CASRRGDRSYGYTF. The CDR3 nucleotides are TGTGCCAGCAGGCGGGGAGACAGATCATATGGCTACACCTTC. This rearrangement joins TRBV6-6 to TRBJ1-2, with D perhaps TRBD1 (5 bases). Germline assignment: CDR1 MNHNY and CDR2 SVGAGI (reference sequence). V lost 6 bases to trimming and J lost 5 bases, with 16 bases between them. The CDR3 totals 14 residues.

The chain has TRBV19 and TRBJ1-2; tentative D call: TRBD1 (6 bases). The germline CDR1 and CDR2 sequences are LNHDA and SQIVND (reference sequence). This CDR3 spans 14 amino acids. Trimming shortened V by 5 bases and J by 0 bases, and 10 bases separated the two germline ends. CDR3 coding DNA: TGTGCCAGTAGTCAGGACAGTACTAACTATGGCTACACCTTC. Protein product: CASSQDSTNYGYTF.

The chain recombines TRBV7-2 with TRBJ2-2, with D tentatively TRBD2 (6 bases). In germline, CDR1 is SGHTA, CDR2 FQGNSA. The CDR3 totals 16 residues. Deletions cut 5 bases from V and 1 base from J, with 14 bases between. This chain's CDR3 is CASSPLKGLNTGELFF. The CDR3 DNA sequence: TGTGCCAGCAGCCCCCTAAAGGGACTGAACACCGGGGAGCTGTTTTTT.

V and J are TRBV29-1 and TRBJ2-5, with no clear D. The CDR3 loop spans 10 amino acids. Germline V lookup: CDR1 SQVTM, CDR2 ANQGSEA. V gave up 5 bases and J gave up 4 bases, with 5 bases separating them. As DNA, the CDR3 is TGCAGCGTTAAGGTAGAGACCCAGTACTTC. Encoded protein: CSVKVETQYF.

This chain joins TRBV7-1 and TRBJ1-1, with D unclear. TRBV7-1 carries the ORF label, with uncertain function. The CDR3 loop spans 15 amino acids. V dropped 3 bases and J dropped 0 bases, with 11 bases sitting between them. The CDR3 DNA is TGTGCCAGCAGCTCTTCGATGGGGTTGAACACTGAAGCTTTCTTT. Translated, it gives CASSSSMGLNTEAFF.

The DNA for the CDR3 is TGTGCCAGCAGCCGGGGGGTAGCGCTATACTACGAGCAGTACTTC. Residues: CASSRGVALYYEQYF. This chain connects TRBV5-4 to TRBJ2-7; 7 nucleotides align to TRBD2. The germline CDR1 and CDR2 sequences are SGHNT and YYREEE (reference sequence). The V segment lost 4 bases and the J segment 3 bases; nucleotides outside the gene matches: 10. The length of the CDR3 is 15 residues.

This clonotype was seen only a few times. The J gene is TRBJ2-3, the V gene TRBV12-5, with 9 bases lining up with TRBD1. Germline V CDR1 and CDR2: LGHNT, FRNRAP. CDR3 length: 16 amino acids. V gave up 6 bases and J gave up 5 bases; unmatched junction bases: 12. CDR3 nucleotides: TGTGCTAGTGGCTCTCCCCGGACAGGGGCAATAGATACGCAGTATTTT. It encodes CASGSPRTGAIDTQYF.

This clonotype was observed once. The rearrangement links TRBV29-1 to TRBJ1-1; the D gene is possibly TRBD1 (6 bases). The CDR3 has 12 residues. Germline lookup yields CDR1 SQVTM and CDR2 ANQGSEA. Trimming stripped 6 bases from V and 5 bases from J, with 13 bases between. The CDR3: CSVQEGETEAFF. The DNA for the CDR3 is TGCAGCGTGCAAGAGGGGGAGACTGAAGCTTTCTTT.

This clonotype was found a few times. The V and J genes are TRBV9 and TRBJ1-1; D might be TRBD1 (6 bases). V was trimmed by 3 bases and J by 3 bases, leaving 15 bases between them. Germline-derived CDR1 and CDR2 are SGDLS and YYNGEE. CDR3 size: 15 residues. The CDR3 nucleotides are TGTGCCAGCAGCGCTGAGACCAGGGGTGACACTGAAGCTTTCTTT. It specifies CASSAETRGDTEAFF.

The chain uses TRBV15 and TRBJ1-1, with D uncertain. V lost 0 bases, J lost 4 bases, and 6 bases lay in between. The CDR3 has 13 amino acids. CDR1 and CDR2 from the germline V gene are LNHNV and YYDKDF (reference sequence). In DNA, the CDR3 is TGTGCCACCAGCAGAGATCCGGGCACTGAAGCTTTCTTT. It translates to CATSRDPGTEAFF.

The genes are TRBV7-2 and TRBJ1-1; possible D gene TRBD1, 5 bases. This CDR3 is built from 15 residues. Germline assignment: CDR1 SGHTA and CDR2 FQGNSA. Trimming took off 0 bases at V and 8 bases at J, with 16 bases between the two ends. The CDR3 DNA reads as TGTGCCAGCAGCTTAGCGGGGGGAGGGAATAGCGAAGCTTTCTTT. This gives the protein CASSLAGGGNSEAFF.

The table lists this clonotype with a few counts. The rearrangement uses TRBV29-1 and TRBJ2-3, with TRBD1 identical over 7 bases. With 7 bases clipped from V and 1 base from J, the junction kept 5 bases outside the gene matches. The CDR3 runs to 13 residues. Germline CDR1 is SQVTM and CDR2 is ANQGSEA. In nucleotides, the CDR3 is TGCAGCGCCCGAACAGGGGGCACAGATACGCAGTATTTT. Its protein is CSARTGGTDTQYF.

This clonotype came up a few times. In DNA, the CDR3 is TGTGCCAGCAGCTTGCAGCGGGGGGCCGAAGAGACCCAGTACTTC. Protein product: CASSLQRGAEETQYF. The V gene is TRBV7-8, the J gene TRBJ2-5, with 9 positions matching TRBD2. Germline trimming cut 3 bases from V and 3 bases from J; bases unmatched to any gene: 5. From germline, CDR1 is SGHVS and CDR2 FQNEAQ. CDR3 length: 15 residues.